A selection of T cell receptor beta chains follows, all from one sample in a study of cytomegalovirus exposure and HLA in healthy donors. Only in-frame clones appear in the TCRdb table, and some are missing; sequencing was by immunoSEQ multiplex PCR. The top ten hold roughly 3.4% of the sample, which has roughly 90,000 clones, about four fifths seen once. The sequenced material came from PBMCs. Receptors were obtained from a man aged 25 to 40 in good health and CMV-seropositive. Both conserved end residues are part of each CDR3. Each record gives: V gene, clone size, J gene, D gene, CDR3 DNA, CDR3 protein. A D gene is named only where the DNA matches it firmly. The size entry is marked missing in some rows and otherwise reads once, few, many or a size class.

V gene: TRBV6-5; clone size: -; J gene: TRBJ1-2; D gene: -; CDR3 DNA: TGTGCCAGCAGTTACTCGAGGGATCCCAACTATGGCTACACCTTC; CDR3 protein: CASSYSRDPNYGYTF
V gene: TRBV27; clone size: once; J gene: TRBJ2-4; D gene: TRBD2; CDR3 DNA: TGTGCCAGCAGACAGGGACTAGCGGGAGCTCGGTCCAAAAACATTCAGTACTTC; CDR3 protein: CASRQGLAGARSKNIQYF
V gene: TRBV2; clone size: -; J gene: TRBJ2-7; D gene: -; CDR3 DNA: TGTGCCAGCAGTACACAGGGTAACTACGAGCAGTACTTC; CDR3 protein: CASSTQGNYEQYF
V gene: TRBV18; clone size: -; J gene: TRBJ2-3; D gene: -; CDR3 DNA: TGTGCCAGCTCACTCTCTAGGGGGTACCCCGTATTGGATACGCAGTATTTT; CDR3 protein: CASSLSRGYPVLDTQYF
V gene: TRBV11-3; clone size: few; J gene: TRBJ2-1; D gene: TRBD1; CDR3 DNA: TGTGCCAGCAGGTCGGGGACAGGGGATCGTGAGCAGTTCTTC; CDR3 protein: CASRSGTGDREQFF
V gene: TRBV5-1; clone size: -; J gene: TRBJ1-5; D gene: TRBD1; CDR3 DNA: TGCGCCAGCAGCTTAGATACAGGGGGCAATCAGCCCCAGCATTTT; CDR3 protein: CASSLDTGGNQPQHF
V gene: TRBV6-1; clone size: -; J gene: TRBJ2-7; D gene: -; CDR3 DNA: TGTGCCAGCAGTGAAATGGGGCGGGGGCGGCCCTACGAGCAGTACTTC; CDR3 protein: CASSEMGRGRPYEQYF
V gene: TRBV29-1; clone size: -; J gene: TRBJ2-7; D gene: -; CDR3 DNA: TGCAGCGTTGGTCCCGAGGTTGGGTACGAGCAGTACTTC; CDR3 protein: CSVGPEVGYEQYF
V gene: TRBV6-1; clone size: -; J gene: TRBJ2-6; D gene: TRBD1; CDR3 DNA: TGTGCCAGCAGTGAGACAGGGACTGGGGCCAACGTCCTGACTTTC; CDR3 protein: CASSETGTGANVLTF
V gene: TRBV4-2; clone size: -; J gene: TRBJ2-3; D gene: TRBD1; CDR3 DNA: TGTGCCAGCAGCGAAGTAAGGACAGGGGGCGTAGGCACAGATACGCAGTATTTT; CDR3 protein: CASSEVRTGGVGTDTQYF
V gene: TRBV28; clone size: few; J gene: TRBJ1-2; D gene: TRBD1; CDR3 DNA: TGTGCCAGCAGTCTCCAGGGGGCCAACTATGGCTACACCTTC; CDR3 protein: CASSLQGANYGYTF
V gene: TRBV7-2; clone size: -; J gene: TRBJ2-1; D gene: TRBD2; CDR3 DNA: TGTGCCAGCAGCTTAGGCGTAGCGGGCATACACAATGAGCAGTTCTTC; CDR3 protein: CASSLGVAGIHNEQFF
V gene: TRBV6-6; clone size: once; J gene: TRBJ2-7; D gene: TRBD1; CDR3 DNA: TGTGCCAGCAGTTTACGACCGGGACAGGACTACGAGCAGTACTTC; CDR3 protein: CASSLRPGQDYEQYF